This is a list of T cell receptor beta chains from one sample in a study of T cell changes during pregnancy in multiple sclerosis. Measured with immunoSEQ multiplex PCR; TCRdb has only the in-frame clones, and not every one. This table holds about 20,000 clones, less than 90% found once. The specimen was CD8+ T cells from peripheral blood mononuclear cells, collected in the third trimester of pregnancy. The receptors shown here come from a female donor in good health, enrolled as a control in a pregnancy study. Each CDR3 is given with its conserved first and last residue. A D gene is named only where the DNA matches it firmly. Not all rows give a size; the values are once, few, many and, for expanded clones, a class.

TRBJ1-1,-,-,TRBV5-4,TGTGCCAGCAGCTTGGGGGGGGAGTGGAACACTGAAGCTTTCTTT,CASSLGGEWNTEAFF
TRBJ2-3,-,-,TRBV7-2,TGTGCCTCAAGGGGTTATAAGTCAGATACGCAGTATTTT,CASRGYKSDTQYF
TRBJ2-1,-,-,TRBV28,TGTGCCAGCAGTCCTCGCCAGAACCCCATTTATGAGCAGTTCTTC,CASSPRQNPIYEQFF
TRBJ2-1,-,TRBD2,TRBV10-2,TGCGCCAGCACTGAGACACCGGGACTAGCGGGAGGAATTGAGCAGTTCTTC,CASTETPGLAGGIEQFF
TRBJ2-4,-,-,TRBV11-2,TGTGCCAGCAGCTTAGATTTGGCTCCCAAAAACATTCAGTACTTC,CASSLDLAPKNIQYF
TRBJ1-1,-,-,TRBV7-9,TGTGCCACCACGGGCGAGGGAGGAGACACTGAAGCTTTCTTT,CATTGEGGDTEAFF
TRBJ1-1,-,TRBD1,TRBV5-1,TGCGCCAGCAGCCTCCGGGACAGGGGCAGCACTGAAGCTTTCTTT,CASSLRDRGSTEAFF
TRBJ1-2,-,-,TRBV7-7,TGTGCTAGCACCTCCAACCCGGACTATGGCTACACCTTC,CASTSNPDYGYTF
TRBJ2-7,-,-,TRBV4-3,TGCGCCAGCAGCCAAGGGGGCCAGTCCTACGAGCAGTACTTC,CASSQGGQSYEQYF
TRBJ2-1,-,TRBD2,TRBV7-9,TGTGCCAGCGGTAGTGCGGGGGGATACAATGAGCAGTTCTTC,CASGSAGGYNEQFF
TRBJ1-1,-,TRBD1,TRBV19,TGTGCCAGTAGTACTTCACAGGGGGCGCCCACTGAAGCTTTCTTT,CASSTSQGAPTEAFF
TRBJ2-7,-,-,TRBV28,TGTGCCAGCAGACCATACGGGACTCTAATCTACGAGCAGTACTTC,CASRPYGTLIYEQYF
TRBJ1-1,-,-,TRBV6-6,TGTGCCAGCAGTTACGGGTCTATGGGGCAGGACACTGAAGCTTTCTTT,CASSYGSMGQDTEAFF
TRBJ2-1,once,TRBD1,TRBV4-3,TGCGCCAGCAGCCAGGCCCCGACAGGGTGGGATGAGCAGTTCTTC,CASSQAPTGWDEQFF
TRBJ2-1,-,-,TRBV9,TGTGCCAGCAGCGTCGCCTGGACAGTCTACAATGAGCAGTTCTTC,CASSVAWTVYNEQFF
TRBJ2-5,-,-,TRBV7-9,TGTGCCAGCAGCATAATAGCGGCGGCCCAGTACTTC,CASSIIAAAQYF
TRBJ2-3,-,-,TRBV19,TGTGCCAGTAGTTTCAGGGTCACAGATACGCAGTATTTT,CASSFRVTDTQYF
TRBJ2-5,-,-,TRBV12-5,TGTGCTAGTGGTGCGGGGACAGCTCAAGAGACCCAGTACTTC,CASGAGTAQETQYF
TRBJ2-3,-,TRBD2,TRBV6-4,TGTGCCAGCAGTGCAGCTAGCGGAGCCACAGATACGCAGTATTTT,CASSAASGATDTQYF
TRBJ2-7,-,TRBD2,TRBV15,TGTGCCACCAGCAGGCGGACTAGCGAAGGCGAGCAGTACTTC,CATSRRTSEGEQYF
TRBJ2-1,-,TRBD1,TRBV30,TGTGCCTGGCACCCCGGGACAGGGCATTACAATGAGCAGTTCTTC,CAWHPGTGHYNEQFF
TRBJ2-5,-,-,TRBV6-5,TGTGCCAGCAGTTACTTGCGGGGCCAAGAGACCCAGTACTTC,CASSYLRGQETQYF
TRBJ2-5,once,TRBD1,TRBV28,TGTGCCAGCAGTTCCGGGACAGGTCGGGTGGGCCAGTACTTC,CASSSGTGRVGQYF
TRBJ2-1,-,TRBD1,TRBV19,TGTGCCAGTAGTCCAGGGACAGTCAATGAGCAGTTCTTC,CASSPGTVNEQFF
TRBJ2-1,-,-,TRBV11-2,TGTGCCAGCAGCCCTAGCGTGAATGAGCAGTTCTTC,CASSPSVNEQFF
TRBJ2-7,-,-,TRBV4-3,TGCGCCAGCAGCCAAGATTTTCAGGCTCCCGGCGAGCAGTACTTC,CASSQDFQAPGEQYF
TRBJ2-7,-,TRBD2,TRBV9,TGTGCCAGCAGTCCTGGACTAGCGGGCTACGAGCAGTACTTC,CASSPGLAGYEQYF
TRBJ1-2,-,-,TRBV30,TGTGCCTGGGACCTCTCAGGGAATGGCTACACCTTC,CAWDLSGNGYTF
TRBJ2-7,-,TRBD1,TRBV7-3,TGTGCCAGCAGCTTACGGGACAGGGGCTTCTACGAGCAGTACTTC,CASSLRDRGFYEQYF
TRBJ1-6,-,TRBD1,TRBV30,TGTGCCTGGAATCCGGGACAGGGATGGAATTCACCCCTCCACTTT,CAWNPGQGWNSPLHF
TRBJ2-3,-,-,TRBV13,TGTGCCAGCAGCTTAGGGACTATCGAAGTAAGCGATGCGCAGTATTTT,CASSLGTIEVSDAQYF
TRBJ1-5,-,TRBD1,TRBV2,TGTGCCAGCAGTGAGACTCCCGACAGGGGTCAGCCCCAGCATTTT,CASSETPDRGQPQHF
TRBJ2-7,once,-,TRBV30,TGTGCCTGCAGGGAATGGTCTACCTACGAGCAGTACTTC,CACREWSTYEQYF
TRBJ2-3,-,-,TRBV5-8,TGTGCCAGCAGCTCCTCACCTACTAGCACAGATACGCAGTATTTT,CASSSSPTSTDTQYF
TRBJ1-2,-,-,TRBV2,TGTGCCAGGAAGACCGACGCGGGGTTGAATGGCTACACCTTC,CARKTDAGLNGYTF
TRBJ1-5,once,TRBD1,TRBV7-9,TGTGCCAGCAGCCCCGGGACAGCTAGACAGCCCCAGCATTTT,CASSPGTARQPQHF
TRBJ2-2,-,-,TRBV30,TGTGCCTGGAGTGTGGGGGGGGCAGACACCGGGGAGCTGTTTTTT,CAWSVGGADTGELFF
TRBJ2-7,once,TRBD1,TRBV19,TGTGCCAGTAGTACGGCTGGGACAGGGGGTTCCGAGCAGTACTTC,CASSTAGTGGSEQYF
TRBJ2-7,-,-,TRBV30,TGTGCCTGGAGTGGAAGGGGACATGCCTACGAGCAGTACTTC,CAWSGRGHAYEQYF
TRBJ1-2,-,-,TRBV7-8,TGTGCCAGCAGCTTAGGCAGGGATGGCTACACCTTC,CASSLGRDGYTF
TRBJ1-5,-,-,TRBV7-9,TGTGCCAGCAGCTCAACTTCCTCGGGGGAGCCCCAGCATTTT,CASSSTSSGEPQHF
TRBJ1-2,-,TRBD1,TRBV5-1,TGCGCCAGCAGCTTGGGACAGGGGGCTGACTATGGCTACACCTTC,CASSLGQGADYGYTF
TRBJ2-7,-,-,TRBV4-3,TGCGCCAGCAGCCAAGATCCCAGAACCTACGAGCAGTACTTC,CASSQDPRTYEQYF
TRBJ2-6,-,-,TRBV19,TGTGCCGAAACCCGAGGGTACAATACCCCTGGGGCCAACGTCCTGACTTTC,CAETRGYNTPGANVLTF
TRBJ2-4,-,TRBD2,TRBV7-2,TGTGCCAGCAGCGTTCTAGCGGGCACCAAAAACATTCAGTACTTC,CASSVLAGTKNIQYF
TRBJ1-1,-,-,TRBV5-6,TGTGCCAGCAGCTTGAGCCCATGGGGGGAGAGGATCACTGAAGCTTTCTTT,CASSLSPWGERITEAFF
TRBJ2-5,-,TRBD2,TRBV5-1,TGCGCCAGCAGCTTGAATCCGGGAGGGGAGGGTGAGACCCAGTACTTC,CASSLNPGGEGETQYF
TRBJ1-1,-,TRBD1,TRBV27,TGTGCCAGCAGTTTGTTCGGGGACAGCGCTGAAGCTTTCTTT,CASSLFGDSAEAFF
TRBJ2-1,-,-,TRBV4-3,TGCGCCAGCAGCCAAACATCACGGGACTCCTTACACCCACAATGTGAGCAGTTCTTC,CASSQTSRDSLHPQCEQFF
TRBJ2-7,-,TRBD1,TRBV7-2,TGTGCCAGCAGTCAAGGGGGGACAGGGGGCTACGAGCAGTACTTC,CASSQGGTGGYEQYF
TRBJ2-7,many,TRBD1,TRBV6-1,TGTGCCGGGGGACAGGAGATATACGAGCAGTACTTC,CAGGQEIYEQYF
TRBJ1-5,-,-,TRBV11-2,TGTGCCAGCAGCTTTGACAGGTTCAATCAGCCCCAGCATTTT,CASSFDRFNQPQHF
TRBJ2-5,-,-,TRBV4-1,TGCGCCAGCAGCCAAGGTGCAGGGGCCTTGGAGACCCAGTACTTC,CASSQGAGALETQYF